What follows are 24 T cell receptor beta chains derived from one specimen sequenced in a study of PD-1 blockade in classical Hodgkin lymphoma. All the patients suffered relapse after autologous stem cell transplantation, and brentuximab vedotin exposure differed. Data came from immunoSEQ multiplex PCR; TCRdb stores just in-frame clones and leaves some out. The sample contains about 110,000 clones, roughly nine tenths of which appear only once. Sequencing used peripheral blood mononuclear cells (PBMCs), obtained before the second cycle of nivolumab. These receptors originate from a human donor with classical Hodgkin lymphoma.

This clone was counted once. V is TRBV10-3 and J is TRBJ1-1, with D perhaps matching TRBD1 (6 bases). Germline V gene lookup returns CDR1 ENHRY and CDR2 SYGVKD. Trimming pared 3 bases from V and 4 bases from J, leaving 12 bases between. The CDR3 sequence is 14 residues long. CDR3 DNA sequence: TGTGCCATCAGTGACGGGGGGCTGGGCACTGAAGCTTTCTTT. Translated, it gives CAISDGGLGTEAFF.

V usage is TRBV4-2 and J usage is TRBJ2-3; tentatively, D is TRBD2 (6 bases). CDR3 length: 15 residues. CDR1 is LGHNA and CDR2 is YNFKEQ in the germline V gene. Trimming stripped 0 bases from V and 5 bases from J, with 12 bases between. This CDR3 reads CASSQERRDGDTQYF. Written as DNA, the CDR3 is TGTGCCAGCAGCCAAGAGAGGCGGGATGGAGATACGCAGTATTTT.

A few counts support this clone. The rearrangement uses TRBV30 and TRBJ1-1; D gene ambiguous. Deletions cut 0 bases from V and 0 bases from J, with 11 bases between. The CDR3 has 15 amino acids. Per germline, CDR1 GTSNPN and CDR2 SVGIG (reference sequence). In nucleotides, the CDR3 is TGTGCCTGGAGTGTAAAAGGTCGGGTGAACACTGAAGCTTTCTTT. It is translated as CAWSVKGRVNTEAFF.

The chain employs TRBV7-2 and TRBJ2-3; 10 nucleotides align to TRBD2. The CDR3 loop spans 16 amino acids. V trimming: 5 bases; J trimming: 5 bases; junction bases outside the gene matches: 10. Germline assignment: CDR1 SGHTA and CDR2 FQGNSA. The CDR3 DNA is TGTGCCAGCAGCCCGAGAAGCGGGAGGGATGTAGATACGCAGTATTTT. It is translated as CASSPRSGRDVDTQYF.

The chain combines TRBV5-1 with TRBJ2-2; 7 nucleotides agree with TRBD1. This CDR3 contains 15 residues. Trimming cost V 3 bases and J 3 bases; bases outside gene matches: 5. CDR1 and CDR2 from the germline V gene are SGHRS and YFSETQ. The CDR3 DNA reads TGCGCCAGCAGCTCTACGACAGGGCACACCGGGGAGCTGTTTTTT. Translation gives CASSSTTGHTGELFF.

This clone was observed a few times. V gene TRBV19 combines with J gene TRBJ1-5; possible D gene TRBD1, 6 bases. Between the trimmed V and J ends, which lost 5 bases and 3 bases, there was a span of 11 bases. The CDR3 has 14 amino acids. Germline lookup yields CDR1 LNHDA and CDR2 SQIVND (reference sequence). Written as DNA, the CDR3 is TGTGCCAGTAGTCCTACAGGGTACAATCAGCCCCAGCATTTT. It is translated as CASSPTGYNQPQHF. The full variable domain, with the rest looked up from reference TRBV19 and TRBJ1-5, is DGGITQSPKYLFRKEGQNVTLSCEQNLNHDAMYWYRQDPGQGLRLIYYSQIVNDFQKGDIAEGYSVSREKKESFPLTVTSAQKNPTAFYLCASSPTGYNQPQHFGDGTRLSIL.

V gene TRBV19 combines with J gene TRBJ2-5; 7 nucleotides align to TRBD2. This CDR3 has 13 residues. Germline loops: CDR1 LNHDA, CDR2 SQIVND (reference sequence). After removal of 5 bases from V and 5 bases from J, the junction contained 5 bases not matched to a gene. CDR3 residues: CASSAGRSETQYF. In DNA, the CDR3 is TGTGCCAGTAGTGCCGGGAGGAGCGAGACCCAGTACTTC.

V and J are TRBV11-2 and TRBJ2-7; D perhaps matches TRBD2 (6 bases). The germline V gene has CDR1 SGHAT and CDR2 FQNNGV. CDR3 length: 15 residues. V lost 2 bases and J 6 bases, leaving 17 bases between the germline ends. The CDR3 coding sequence is TGTGCCAGCAGCTTAACCCGGGCTAGCGCGGGCGAGCAGTACTTC. Translation gives CASSLTRASAGEQYF.

CDR3 in amino acids: CSVAPERLAAFNEQFF. The CDR3 DNA follows: TGCAGCGTTGCCCCCGAGAGACTAGCGGCCTTCAATGAGCAGTTCTTC. The V call is TRBV29-1, the J call TRBJ2-1, with 9 nucleotides matching TRBD2. The V gene end was trimmed by 4 bases and the J gene end by 6 bases; junction bases not matched to a gene: 13. Germline values: CDR1 SQVTM, CDR2 ANQGSEA. This CDR3 is built from 16 residues.

The J gene is TRBJ1-4, the V gene TRBV5-6; no clear D gene. There are 17 residues in the CDR3. CDR1 is SGHDT and CDR2 is YYEEEE in the germline V gene. V shed 2 bases and J shed 6 bases, with 20 bases lying between them. The CDR3 protein is CASSLYIAQVVDEKLFF. The CDR3 DNA reads as TGTGCCAGCAGCTTATATATCGCCCAGGTCGTGGATGAAAAACTGTTTTTT.

This chain uses TRBV6-5 with TRBJ2-4; D is unresolved. V gave up 6 bases and J gave up 0 bases, with 6 bases separating them. CDR1 is MNHEY and CDR2 is SVGAGI in the germline V gene. This CDR3 has 13 residues. This CDR3 is CASRDLAKNIQYF. The CDR3, as DNA: TGTGCCAGCAGGGATCTAGCCAAAAACATTCAGTACTTC.

This clone has a single count. The V gene is TRBV5-8, the J gene TRBJ2-7, with D perhaps TRBD1 (5 bases). Trimming stripped 1 base from V and 7 bases from J, with 18 bases between. This CDR3 has 15 amino acids. Germline CDR1 is SGHTS and CDR2 is YDEGEE. The CDR3: CASSLWLLLGREQYF. CDR3 coding DNA: TGTGCCAGCAGCTTGTGGCTTCTCTTGGGGCGGGAGCAGTACTTC.

The V and J genes are TRBV11-2 and TRBJ1-2; D gene ambiguous. The V gene's germline CDR1 is SGHAT and CDR2 FQNNGV. Trimming removed 4 bases from V and 4 bases from J, with 13 bases in between. CDR3 length: 14 residues. The CDR3: CASSSLQKVYGYTF. The DNA for the CDR3 is TGTGCCAGCAGCTCCCTACAAAAAGTCTATGGCTACACCTTC.

The chain employs TRBV27 and TRBJ2-5, with D possibly called TRBD1 or TRBD2 (7 bases each). The J call may not be correct, given that the DNA end is closer to TRBJ2-7. The CDR3 extends over 15 amino acids. CDR1 MNHEY and CDR2 SMNVEV come from the germline V gene (reference sequence). As DNA, the CDR3 is TGTGCCAGCAGTTTAGGGAGGGGGCGAGGGTACGAGCAGTACTTC. Amino acids: CASSLGRGRGYEQYF.

This clone was counted only a few times. The rearrangement uses TRBV2 and TRBJ1-5, with D hard to call. Germline CDR1 SNHLY, CDR2 FYNNEI. The length of the CDR3 is 13 residues. V was trimmed by 1 base and J by 6 bases, leaving 7 bases between them. The CDR3 protein is CASSEDRRQPQHF. For the CDR3, the DNA is TGTGCCAGCAGTGAAGATAGGCGTCAGCCCCAGCATTTT.

The V call is TRBV27, the J call TRBJ2-2; 10 bases align to TRBD2. CDR1 and CDR2 from the germline V gene are MNHEY and SMNVEV (reference sequence). The V gene end was trimmed by 8 bases and the J gene end by 5 bases; junction bases not matched to a gene: 8. The CDR3 sequence is 15 residues long. CDR3 in DNA: TGTGCCAGCCGCCTTTGGACTAGCGGAACCGGGGAGCTGTTTTTT. Protein product: CASRLWTSGTGELFF.

V usage is TRBV28 and J usage is TRBJ2-1; D is ambiguous. V lost 6 bases and J 3 bases, leaving 6 bases between the germline ends. Germline V gives CDR1 MDHEN, CDR2 SYDVKM. The CDR3 covers 12 residues. CDR3: CASSPNYNEQFF. In DNA form, the CDR3 reads TGTGCCAGCAGCCCAAACTACAATGAGCAGTTCTTC.

The chain carries TRBV5-6 and TRBJ2-3; D unclear. The V end lost 4 bases, the J end lost 7 bases, and 13 bases lay between the germline ends. Germline V lookup: CDR1 SGHDT, CDR2 YYEEEE. The CDR3 extends over 13 amino acids. This CDR3 reads CASSAPLGNTQYF. For the CDR3, the DNA is TGTGCCAGCAGCGCCCCACTCGGCAATACGCAGTATTTT.

The J gene is TRBJ2-1, the V gene TRBV7-2; D might be TRBD2 (6 bases). CDR3 length: 16 residues. V was clipped by 3 bases and J by 5 bases, with 17 bases between them. Germline CDR1 and CDR2: SGHTA and FQGNSA. The CDR3 is CASSFSGLRINNEQFF. Here the CDR3 DNA reads TGTGCCAGCAGCTTCTCGGGACTCAGAATAAACAATGAGCAGTTCTTC.

The chain joins TRBV5-1 to TRBJ2-1; D possibly corresponds to TRBD2 (5 bases). The CDR3 totals 17 residues. Looked up from germline, CDR1 is SGHRS and CDR2 is YFSETQ. The V gene lost 0 bases and the J gene lost 8 bases, with 21 bases spanning the gap. Here the CDR3 DNA reads TGCGCCAGCAGCTTGGCGTTAACACTAGATTTCGGGGATGAGCAGTTCTTC. Residues: CASSLALTLDFGDEQFF.

The V gene is TRBV10-1, the J gene TRBJ2-7; D might be TRBD1 or TRBD2, each matching 5 bases. Germline V lookup: CDR1 WNHNN, CDR2 SYGVQD (reference sequence). CDR3 length equals 16 residues. The V end lost 0 bases, the J end lost 2 bases, and 14 bases lay between the germline ends. The CDR3 loop reads CASSESRGRRTYEQYF. The CDR3 DNA reads TGCGCCAGCAGTGAGTCTCGGGGCAGACGAACCTACGAGCAGTACTTC.

This clone was recorded only once. The V call is TRBV10-2, the J call TRBJ2-7, with 7 bases identical to TRBD1. Trimming cost V 7 bases and J 4 bases; bases outside gene matches: 7. Germline-derived CDR1 and CDR2 are WSHSY and SAAADI. The length of the CDR3 is 13 residues. CDR3 amino acids: CASTLGGYYEQYF. The DNA of the CDR3 is TGCGCCAGCACTTTAGGGGGCTATTACGAGCAGTACTTC.

The chain recombines TRBV19 with TRBJ2-7, with 7 positions matching TRBD1. This CDR3 has 15 amino acids. Germline-derived CDR1 and CDR2 are LNHDA and SQIVND (reference sequence). The V gene end was trimmed by 4 bases and the J gene end by 5 bases; junction bases not matched to a gene: 11. The CDR3 region is CASSKPGTAAHEQYF. The CDR3 DNA reads as TGTGCCAGTAGTAAACCCGGGACAGCCGCCCACGAGCAGTACTTC.

This chain links TRBV10-1 with TRBJ2-2; possible D gene TRBD2, 5 bases. Trimming removed 5 bases from V and 1 base from J, with 8 bases in between. The CDR3 sequence is 14 residues long. The germline V gene has CDR1 WNHNN and CDR2 SYGVQD (reference sequence). CDR3 in amino acids: CASSTRGNTGELFF. The CDR3 DNA is TGCGCCAGCAGTACCCGGGGGAACACCGGGGAGCTGTTTTTT.